This T cell receptor beta chain was documented in a study of CD8 T cells in ankylosing spondylitis. This clonotype was seen only a few times. Its antigen is not identified. Study outcomes and limitations: Earlier work had already found some motif variants in reactive arthritis synovial fluid and blood. The clones that were linked to disease were reported to be significantly enriched in matched synovial fluid samples from ankylosing spondylitis patients. Apparently characteristic of ankylosing spondylitis blood was a TCR beta motif (under ten highly homologous variants).

The TCR beta libraries were generated through quantitative 5'-RACE incorporating molecular barcodes. TCRdb redid the calling of the 5' RACE reads with MiXCR, one entry per CDR3 protein. The data show approximately 150,000 distinct CDR3 sequences, with roughly 17% seen just once and 30% to 35% held by the top ten. Germline CDR1 and CDR2: MDHEN and SYDVKM. With V trimmed by 11 bases and J by 3 bases, 8 bases remained unmatched. This CDR3 has 13 residues. The sequence came from a male donor with ankylosing spondylitis. Sequenced: blood, either unsorted or a sorted T cell fraction (not recorded which). This chain joins TRBV28 and TRBJ2-7; 9 nucleotides match TRBD1. DNA of the CDR3: TGTGCCTCCACGGGACAGGGAAACTACGAGCAGTACTTC. Translation gives CASTGQGNYEQYF.